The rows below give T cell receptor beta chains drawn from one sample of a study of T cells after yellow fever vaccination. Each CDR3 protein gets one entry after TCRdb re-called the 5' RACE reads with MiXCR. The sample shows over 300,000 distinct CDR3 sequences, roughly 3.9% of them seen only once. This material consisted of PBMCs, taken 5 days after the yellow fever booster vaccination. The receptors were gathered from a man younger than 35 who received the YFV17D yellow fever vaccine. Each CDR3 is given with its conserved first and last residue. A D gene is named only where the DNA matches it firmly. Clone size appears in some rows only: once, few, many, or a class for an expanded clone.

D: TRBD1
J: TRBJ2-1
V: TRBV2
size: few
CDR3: CASGTGADNEQFF
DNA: TGTGCCAGCGGGACAGGGGCGGACAATGAGCAGTTCTTC

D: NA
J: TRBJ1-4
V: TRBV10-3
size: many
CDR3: CAISESLNEKLFF
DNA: TGTGCCATCAGTGAGTCCCTTAATGAAAAACTGTTTTTT

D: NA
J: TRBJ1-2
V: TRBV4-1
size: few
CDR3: CASSQTTQGPYGYTF
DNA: TGCGCCAGCAGCCAAACAACACAGGGACCTTACGGCTACACCTTC

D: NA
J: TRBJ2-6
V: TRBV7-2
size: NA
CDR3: CASSPRFEGRYSGANVLTF
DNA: TGTGCCAGCAGCCCACGTTTCGAGGGCCGCTACTCTGGGGCCAACGTCCTGACTTTC

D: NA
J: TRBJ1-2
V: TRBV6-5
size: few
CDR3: CASSYSLPGDRYGYTF
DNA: TGTGCCAGCAGTTACTCCCTTCCTGGGGATCGCTATGGCTACACCTTC

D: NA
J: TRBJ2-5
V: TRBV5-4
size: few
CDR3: CASCQGQETQYF
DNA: TGTGCCAGCTGCCAGGGCCAAGAGACCCAGTACTTC

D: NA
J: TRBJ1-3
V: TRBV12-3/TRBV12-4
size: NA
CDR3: CASSFGGSPAGGNTIYF
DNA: TGTGCCAGCAGTTTCGGAGGTAGTCCAGCCGGGGGAAACACCATATATTTT

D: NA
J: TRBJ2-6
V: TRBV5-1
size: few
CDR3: CASSPASTLAGANVLTF
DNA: TGCGCCAGCAGCCCCGCCTCGACCCTCGCTGGGGCCAACGTCCTGACTTTC

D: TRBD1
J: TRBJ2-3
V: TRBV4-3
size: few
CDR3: CASSQGGGQGADTQYF
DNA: TGCGCCAGCAGCCAAGGGGGTGGACAGGGAGCAGATACGCAGTATTTT

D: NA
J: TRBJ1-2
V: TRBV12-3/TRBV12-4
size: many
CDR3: CASSFQGFGSGYTF
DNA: TGTGCCAGCAGTTTCCAGGGATTCGGCTCTGGCTACACCTTC

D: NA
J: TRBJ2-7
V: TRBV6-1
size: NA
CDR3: CASSEKMDSSYEQYF
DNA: TGTGCCAGCAGTGAAAAAATGGACTCTTCCTACGAGCAGTACTTC

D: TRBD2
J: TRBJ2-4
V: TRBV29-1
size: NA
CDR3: CSVVGGDKNIQYF
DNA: TGCAGCGTTGTTGGGGGGGACAAAAACATTCAGTACTTC

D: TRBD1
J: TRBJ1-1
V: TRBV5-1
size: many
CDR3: CASKPGQYSIYTEAFF
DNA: TGCGCCAGCAAACCGGGACAGTATTCTATTTACACTGAAGCTTTCTTT

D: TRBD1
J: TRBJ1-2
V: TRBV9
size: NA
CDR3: CASSPNPQGAANYGYTF
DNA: TGTGCCAGCAGCCCAAACCCTCAGGGGGCAGCTAACTATGGCTACACCTTC

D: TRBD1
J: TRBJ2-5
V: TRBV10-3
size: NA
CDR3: CAISEWDRGETQYF
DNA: TGTGCCATCAGTGAGTGGGACAGGGGAGAGACCCAGTACTTC

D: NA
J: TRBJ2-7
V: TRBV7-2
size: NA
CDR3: CASRSLSVDEQYF
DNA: TGTGCCAGCAGGAGCTTAAGTGTCGACGAGCAGTACTTC

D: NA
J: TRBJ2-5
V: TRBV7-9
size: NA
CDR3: CASSLDGVRETQYF
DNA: TGTGCCAGCAGCCTAGACGGGGTACGAGAGACCCAGTACTTC

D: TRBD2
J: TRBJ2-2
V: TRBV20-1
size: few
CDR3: CSARGGLAGPGELFF
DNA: TGCAGTGCTAGAGGAGGACTAGCGGGGCCCGGGGAGCTGTTTTTT

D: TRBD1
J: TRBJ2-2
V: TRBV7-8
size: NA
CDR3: CASSLDRGRNTGELFF
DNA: TGTGCCAGCAGCTTAGACAGGGGACGGAACACCGGGGAGCTGTTTTTT

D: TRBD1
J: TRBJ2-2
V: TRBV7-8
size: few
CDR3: CASSHGQANTGELFF
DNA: TGTGCCAGCAGCCATGGACAGGCTAACACCGGGGAGCTGTTTTTT

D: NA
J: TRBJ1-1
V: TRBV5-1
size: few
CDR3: CASRGNGWNTEAFF
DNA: TGCGCCAGCAGAGGGAACGGGTGGAACACTGAAGCTTTCTTT

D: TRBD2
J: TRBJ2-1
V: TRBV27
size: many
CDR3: CASSRGLAGEQFF
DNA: TGTGCCAGCAGTCGAGGACTAGCGGGGGAGCAGTTCTTC

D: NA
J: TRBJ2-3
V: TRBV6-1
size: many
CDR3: CASSDWGRTDTQYF
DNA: TGTGCCAGCAGTGATTGGGGGCGCACAGATACGCAGTATTTT

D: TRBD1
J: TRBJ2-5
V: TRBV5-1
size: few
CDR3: CASSLTRDRQETQYF
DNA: TGCGCCAGCAGCTTGACCCGGGACAGACAAGAGACCCAGTACTTC